One T cell receptor (beta chain) is described in this entry. Antigen unknown. Each hyperthyroidism patient was newly diagnosed, with under 2 months' duration, and aged 18 to 65. Reliance was placed on clinical symptoms, serum thyroxine, TRAb, thyroid ultrasound and orbital computed tomography for diagnosis. The entry originates in a study of Graves' ophthalmopathy and Graves' hyperthyroidism. Study findings and constraints: Sensitivity of roughly 71% and specificity of roughly 72% were achieved by the model that predicted ophthalmopathy progression. In separating ophthalmopathy from stable hyperthyroidism, a 13-signature model achieved nearly 90% sensitivity and about 80% specificity.

The CDR3 runs 18 residues. Germline CDR1 SNHLY, CDR2 FYNNEI. V dropped 5 bases and J dropped 0; count of bases not matched to a gene: 11. Researchers took RNA transcripts and amplified TCR beta CDR3 regions from them. The workflow started with a first-round RT-PCR run with HTBI primers and then moved on to a second-round multiplex PCR. TCRdb called the multiplex PCR reads again in MiXCR, with one record for every CDR3 protein. The sample carries a few hundred thousand distinct CDR3 sequences, under 40% recorded once. The sequence was collected from an adult man with Graves' hyperthyroidism. Sequencing used peripheral blood or thyroid tissue (not recorded which). The gene calls are TRBV2 and TRBJ1-5; 9 bases line up with TRBD1. CDR3 region: CASSRDRDSPYSNQPQHF. In DNA, the CDR3 is TGTGCCAGCAGTAGGGACAGGGACAGCCCTTATAGCAATCAGCCCCAGCATTTT.